This T cell receptor (beta chain) was sequenced in a study of blood T cell repertoires in COVID-19. Overall study: Donors in the United States, Italy and Spain gave samples during acute or convalescent COVID-19. T cells, B-cell-depleted T cells, or PBMCs provided the cDNA or gDNA that served as material.

Per germline, CDR1 LNHDA and CDR2 SQIVND (reference sequence). The CDR3 covers 15 residues. Trimming shortened V by 3 bases and J by 1 base, and 10 bases separated the two germline ends. How the authors handled the data: Reference gene primer amplification gave estimated nucleated cell counts. Here immunoSEQ multiplex PCR was the method, and the copy in TCRdb shows in-frame clones only, minus some. That table is the source of V, J and clone size, and D and trimming were worked out from the DNA. The sample contains over 200,000 clones, more than 75% of which appear only once. The sequencing sample was made of peripheral blood. This clonotype originated in a man between 35 and 55 years old with active or convalescent COVID-19. This rearrangement joins TRBV19 to TRBJ1-5; D is perhaps TRBD1 (5 bases). CDR3 in amino acids: CASSIRGASNQPQHF. CDR3 DNA sequence: TGTGCCAGTAGTATCCGCGGGGCAAGCAATCAGCCCCAGCATTTT.